This TCR beta chain is from a study of spatial heterogeneity in lung cancer. This clonotype has at least ten counts. The target antigen is unknown. Time point specified: sample taken at primary tumor resection. Sequencing of whole RNA from tumor, nontumor lung or frozen PBMC involved no sorting. Germline V lookup: CDR1 MNHEY, CDR2 SVGEGT. V dropped 6 bases and J dropped 2 bases, with 17 bases sitting between them. The CDR3 runs to 15 residues. Study-wide findings and caveats: The estimate shows that only about 7% of tumor T cells were covered for alpha and 12% to 15% for beta chains. Counts of expanded intratumoral alpha and beta TCRs tracked tumor mutation counts.

TCRdb redid the calling of the 5' RACE reads with MiXCR, one entry per CDR3 protein. The repertoire holds about 13,000 distinct CDR3 sequences, with roughly 7% as singletons. J is TRBJ2-7 and V is TRBV6-2 or TRBV6-3, with D possibly TRBD2 on 5 matching bases. This receptor was obtained from a female donor with early-stage non-small cell lung cancer. This sample comprised lung tumor tissue, obtained at surgery. The chain's CDR3 is CASRAFWAGAYEQYF. In DNA form, the CDR3 reads TGTGCCAGCAGGGCATTTTGGGCGGGTGCCTACGAGCAGTACTTC.